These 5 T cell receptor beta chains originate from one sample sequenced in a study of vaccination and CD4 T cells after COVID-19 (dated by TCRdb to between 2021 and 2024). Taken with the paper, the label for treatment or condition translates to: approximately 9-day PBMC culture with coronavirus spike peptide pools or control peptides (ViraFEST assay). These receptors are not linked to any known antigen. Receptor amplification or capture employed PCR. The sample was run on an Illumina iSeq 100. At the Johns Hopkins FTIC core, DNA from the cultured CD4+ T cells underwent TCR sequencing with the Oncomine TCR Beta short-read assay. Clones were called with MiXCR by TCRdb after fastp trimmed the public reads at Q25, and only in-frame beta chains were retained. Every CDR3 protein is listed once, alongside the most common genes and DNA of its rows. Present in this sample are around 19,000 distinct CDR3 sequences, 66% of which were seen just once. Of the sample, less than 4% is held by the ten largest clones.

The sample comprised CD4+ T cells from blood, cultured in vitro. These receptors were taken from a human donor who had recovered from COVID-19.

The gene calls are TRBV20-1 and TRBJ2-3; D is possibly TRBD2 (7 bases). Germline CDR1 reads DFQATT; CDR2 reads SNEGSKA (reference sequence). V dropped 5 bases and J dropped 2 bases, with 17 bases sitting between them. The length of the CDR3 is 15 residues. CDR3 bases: TGCAGTGCTGGATCTGGGGGGGGCCTCACAGATACGCAGTATTTT. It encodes CSAGSGGGLTDTQYF.

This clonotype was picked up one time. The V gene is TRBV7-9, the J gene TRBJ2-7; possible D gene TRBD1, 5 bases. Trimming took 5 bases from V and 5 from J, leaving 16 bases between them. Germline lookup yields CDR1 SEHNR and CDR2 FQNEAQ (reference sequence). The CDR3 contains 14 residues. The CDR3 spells CASSLGRQSHEQYF. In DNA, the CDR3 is TGTGCCAGCAGCCTGGGCCGACAGTCCCACGAGCAGTACTTC.

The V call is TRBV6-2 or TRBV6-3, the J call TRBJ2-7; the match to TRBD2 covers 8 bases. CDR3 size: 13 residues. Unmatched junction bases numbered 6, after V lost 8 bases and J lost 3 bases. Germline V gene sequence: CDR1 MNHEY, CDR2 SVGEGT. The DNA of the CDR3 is TGTGCCAGCGGTCGGGGGGGGCGCTACGAGCAGTACTTC. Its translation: CASGRGGRYEQYF.

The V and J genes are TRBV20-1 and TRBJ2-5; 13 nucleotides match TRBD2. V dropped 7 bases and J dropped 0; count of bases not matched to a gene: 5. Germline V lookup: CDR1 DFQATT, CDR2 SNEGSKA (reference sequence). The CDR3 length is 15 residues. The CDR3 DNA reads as TGCAGTGGACTAGCGGGGGGCCCCTACCAAGAGACCCAGTACTTC. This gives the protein CSGLAGGPYQETQYF.

The CDR3 sequence: CATSSGQAPWGAFF. The DNA for the CDR3 is TGTGCCACCAGCTCCGGACAGGCACCCTGGGGAGCTTTCTTT. V and J are TRBV15 and TRBJ1-1; 7 bases map to TRBD1. The CDR3 has 14 amino acids. J lost 10 bases, V lost 5 bases, and 13 bases had no gene match. Germline assignment: CDR1 LNHNV and CDR2 YYDKDF (reference sequence).